The 22 T cell receptor beta chains below come from one sample, sequenced in a study of OX40 agonist ivuxolimab in advanced cancers. Using immunoSEQ multiplex PCR, the repertoire was profiled, and TCRdb retains in-frame clones only, with some absent. This sample has around 67,000 clones, with approximately 80% found just once. The starting material was CD4+ or CD8+ T cells sorted from blood, obtained in a trial of the OX40 agonist ivuxolimab. These receptors all come from an adult with an advanced solid tumor such as melanoma, head and neck, liver or kidney cancer.

The rearrangement joins TRBV7-9 to TRBJ2-7; D call uncertain. The CDR3 has 16 amino acids. Germline V gives CDR1 SEHNR, CDR2 FQNEAQ (reference sequence). The V end was cut by 3 bases, the J end by 0 bases, with 15 bases between. CDR3 sequence: CASSFRWQERSYEQYF. In DNA, the CDR3 is TGTGCCAGCAGCTTCAGGTGGCAAGAACGCTCCTACGAGCAGTACTTC.

This chain joins TRBV30 and TRBJ2-3, with TRBD1 matching over 8 bases. Trimming cost V 4 bases and J 1 base; bases outside gene matches: 7. The germline gives CDR1 GTSNPN, CDR2 SVGIG (reference sequence). This CDR3 is 15 amino acids long. The CDR3 coding sequence is TGTGCCTGGACTAGACAGGGGTACGGCACAGATACGCAGTATTTT. Its translation: CAWTRQGYGTDTQYF.

The chain couples TRBV27 to TRBJ2-3; 10 bases fit TRBD1. Germline assignment: CDR1 MNHEY and CDR2 SMNVEV (reference sequence). CDR3 size: 16 residues. The ends lost 4 bases at V and 11 bases at J; junction bases unmatched: 15. The chain's CDR3 is CASSYPLGTGAGKQYF. The CDR3 nucleotides read TGTGCCAGCAGTTACCCCCTCGGGACAGGGGCTGGTAAGCAGTATTTT.

The chain recombines TRBV30 with TRBJ1-4; no clear D gene. CDR1 and CDR2 (germline): GTSNPN, SVGIG (reference sequence). The CDR3 has 12 residues. V lost 1 base, J lost 11 bases, and 11 bases lay in between. The DNA of the CDR3 is TGTGCCTGGAGTGCCCAGGACGGGAAACTGTTTTTT. Translated: CAWSAQDGKLFF.

The chain couples TRBV10-2 to TRBJ1-6, with 7 bases lining up with TRBD1. Germline CDR1 is WSHSY and CDR2 is SAAADI. The trim removed 3 bases at V and 7 bases at J, leaving 3 bases unmatched. The CDR3 has 14 amino acids. The DNA of the CDR3 is TGCGCCAGCAGTGATCAGGGGGTCAATTCACCCCTCCACTTT. The encoded protein is CASSDQGVNSPLHF.

J is TRBJ2-3 and V is TRBV4-1, with 9 bases fitting TRBD1. This CDR3 has 16 residues. Germline assignment: CDR1 MGHRA and CDR2 YSYEKL. Trimming removed 0 bases from V and 0 bases from J; junction bases left unmatched: 1. Here the CDR3 DNA reads TGCGCCAGCAGCCAAGAACAGGGGGCCAGCACAGATACGCAGTATTTT. It codes for CASSQEQGASTDTQYF.

The chain links TRBV4-3 to TRBJ2-5; 8 nucleotides line up with TRBD1. Matching the DNA end better, TRBJ2-7 makes the J call doubtful. Germline CDR1 LGHNA, CDR2 YSLEER. The CDR3 totals 15 residues. CDR3 nucleotide sequence: TGCGCCAGCAGCCAAGAGACAGGGGCAAGCCACGAGCAGTACTTC. It translates to CASSQETGASHEQYF.

The rearrangement links TRBV7-2 to TRBJ1-1, with D unresolved. The CDR3 has 15 residues. The V end was cut by 5 bases, the J end by 0 bases, with 13 bases between. Germline CDR1 is SGHTA and CDR2 is FQGNSA. CDR3 sequence: CASSAQPEMNTEAFF. The CDR3 DNA sequence: TGTGCCAGCAGCGCTCAACCAGAAATGAACACTGAAGCTTTCTTT. The full variable domain, rest sourced from reference TRBV7-2 and TRBJ1-1, is GAGVSQSPSNKVTEKGKDVELRCDPISGHTALYWYRQSLGQGLEFLIYFQGNSAPDKSGLPSDRFSAERTGGSVSTLTIQRTQQEDSAVYLCASSAQPEMNTEAFFGQGTRLTVV.

The rearrangement joins TRBV19 to TRBJ2-2; possible D gene TRBD1, 7 bases. The CDR3 is 15 residues long. V was clipped by 3 bases and J by 5 bases, with 13 bases between them. Looked up from germline, CDR1 is LNHDA and CDR2 is SQIVND (reference sequence). The DNA of the CDR3 is TGTGCCAGTAGTATCCCGCAGGGGGGAACCGGGGAGCTGTTTTTT. Its protein is CASSIPQGGTGELFF.

The V gene is TRBV7-6, the J gene TRBJ2-1; 10 bases agree with TRBD2. Germline CDR1 and CDR2: SGHVS and FNYEAQ. Losses at the gene ends were 1 base for V and 2 bases for J; bases not matched to a gene: 2. CDR3 length: 16 residues. The CDR3 sequence is CASSLEGTSAYNEQFF. DNA for the CDR3: TGTGCCAGCAGCTTAGAGGGGACTAGCGCCTACAATGAGCAGTTCTTC.

About this clone itself: Other DNA sequences in this sample translate to the same CDR3. The rearrangement joins TRBV2 to TRBJ2-1; no clear D. V lost 6 bases, J lost 3 bases, and 3 bases lay in between. The CDR3 is 11 residues long. Per germline, CDR1 SNHLY and CDR2 FYNNEI. CDR3 in amino acids: CASSLYNEQFF. CDR3 in DNA: TGTGCCAGCAGCCTCTACAATGAGCAGTTCTTC.

This chain links TRBV18 with TRBJ1-1, with D unresolved. CDR3 length equals 18 residues. Trimming cost V 4 bases and J 0 bases, with 21 bases left between them. Germline CDR1 and CDR2: KGHSH and LQKENI. CDR3 sequence (DNA): TGTGCCAGCTCACTACGGACGGGCTCATCAACCATGAACACTGAAGCTTTCTTT. Translating gives CASSLRTGSSTMNTEAFF. The variable domain in full, with the rest retrieved from reference TRBV18 and TRBJ1-1, is NAGVMQNPRHLVRRRGQEARLRCSPMKGHSHVYWYRQLPEEGLKFMVYLQKENIIDESGMPKERFSAEFPKEGPSILRIQQVVRGDSAAYFCASSLRTGSSTMNTEAFFGQGTRLTVV.

V usage is TRBV7-9 and J usage is TRBJ2-2; the D is unclear. The CDR3 loop spans 11 amino acids. Per germline, CDR1 SEHNR and CDR2 FQNEAQ (reference sequence). V shed 5 bases and J shed 8 bases, with 6 bases lying between them. CDR3 coding DNA: TGTGCCAGCAGCCGGGTTGGGGAGCTGTTTTTT. Its protein is CASSRVGELFF.

This sequence joins TRBV5-1 and TRBJ2-1; 9 bases line up with TRBD1. The CDR3 length is 17 residues. Germline trimming cut 4 bases from V and 9 bases from J; bases unmatched to any gene: 17. The V gene's germline CDR1 is SGHRS and CDR2 YFSETQ. Here the CDR3 DNA reads TGCGCCAGCAGCGCCACTCCCGCGGGACAGGGTTTTGGTGAGCAGTTCTTC. As protein: CASSATPAGQGFGEQFF.

The V call is TRBV7-2, the J call TRBJ2-4, with TRBD2 as a possible D gene (5 bases). The CDR3 is 16 amino acids. The germline V gene has CDR1 SGHTA and CDR2 FQGNSA. V lost 1 base, J lost 1 base, and 11 bases lay in between. The chain's CDR3 is CASSLGPGGAKNIQYF. The DNA of the CDR3 is TGTGCCAGCAGCTTAGGGCCCGGCGGGGCCAAAAACATTCAGTACTTC.

The chain combines TRBV23-1 with TRBJ1-5, with a possible D match to TRBD1 (6 bases). TRBV23-1 is flagged as an ORF with uncertain function. Trimming pared 4 bases from V and 7 bases from J, leaving 26 bases between. The length of the CDR3 is 18 residues. CDR3 protein: CASSLPANVGGKGQPQHF. The CDR3 DNA reads as TGCGCCAGCAGTCTCCCGGCGAATGTAGGGGGTAAGGGGCAGCCCCAGCATTTT.

Only a few counts were recorded for this clone. The chain has TRBV29-1 and TRBJ1-1; tentatively, D is TRBD1 (5 bases). V was trimmed by 5 bases and J by 7 bases, leaving 11 bases between them. This CDR3 spans 11 amino acids. Germline V gene lookup returns CDR1 SQVTM and CDR2 ANQGSEA. The CDR3 loop reads CSVSTAYEAFF. The CDR3 DNA reads TGCAGCGTTTCGACAGCCTATGAAGCTTTCTTT.

The chain recombines TRBV27 with TRBJ1-5, with D possibly being TRBD1 (5 bases). Per germline, CDR1 MNHEY and CDR2 SMNVEV (reference sequence). This CDR3 spans 17 amino acids. Trimming shortened V by 3 bases and J by 3 bases, and 18 bases separated the two germline ends. As DNA, the CDR3 is TGTGCCAGCAGTTTTACATCGGGGGTTAGGGTCAATCAGCCCCAGCATTTT. This codes for CASSFTSGVRVNQPQHF.

The chain uses TRBV5-1 and TRBJ1-1; TRBD1 is a possible D gene (5 bases). This CDR3 spans 15 amino acids. Germline CDR1 and CDR2: SGHRS and YFSETQ. V was cut by 4 bases and J by 5 bases, with 18 bases left in between. CDR3 sequence reads: CASSVQQDLGTEAFF. The CDR3 DNA is TGCGCCAGCAGCGTGCAACAGGACCTGGGAACTGAAGCTTTCTTT.

This chain uses TRBV7-2 with TRBJ2-3; TRBD2 matches 12 bases. V shed 4 bases and J 8 bases; nucleotides not matched to a gene: 4. The CDR3 is made up of 14 amino acids. Germline-derived CDR1 and CDR2 are SGHTA and FQGNSA. Here the CDR3 reads CASSSTSGGSTQYF. As DNA, the CDR3 is TGTGCCAGCAGCTCGACTAGCGGGGGCTCTACGCAGTATTTT. Looking up the rest from reference TRBV7-2 and TRBJ2-3 gives the full variable domain: GAGVSQSPSNKVTEKGKDVELRCDPISGHTALYWYRQSLGQGLEFLIYFQGNSAPDKSGLPSDRFSAERTGGSVSTLTIQRTQQEDSAVYLCASSSTSGGSTQYFGPGTRLTVL.

CDR3 coding DNA: TGTGCCAGCAGCGGGGGGCCAGGCCGGACCGGCGGTAGCAATCAGCCCCAGCATTTT. It specifies CASSGGPGRTGGSNQPQHF. V and J are TRBV5-6 and TRBJ1-5, with D maybe TRBD1 (6 bases). Germline V lookup: CDR1 SGHDT, CDR2 YYEEEE. This CDR3 has 19 residues. The V end lost 4 bases, the J end lost 0 bases, and 23 bases lay between the germline ends.

The chain has TRBV6-5 and TRBJ2-7; 9 nucleotides line up with TRBD2. Germline V gene sequence: CDR1 MNHEY, CDR2 SVGAGI. The CDR3 covers 13 residues. Trimming cost V 6 bases and J 3 bases; bases outside gene matches: 3. CDR3 in amino acids: CASSFSGGYEQYF. For the CDR3, the DNA is TGTGCCAGCAGCTTTAGCGGGGGCTACGAGCAGTACTTC.